Following are 16 T cell receptor beta chains from one sample sequenced in a study of T cell changes during pregnancy in multiple sclerosis. The table came from immunoSEQ multiplex PCR; TCRdb's copy has only in-frame clones and leaves some out. The sample has tens of thousands of clones, 75% to 95% seen once; the top ten hold roughly 10%. The starting material was CD8+ T cells from peripheral blood mononuclear cells, obtained before pregnancy. These TCRs come from a female donor with multiple sclerosis, enrolled in a pregnancy study.

This clone was seen only once. The J gene is TRBJ2-3, the V gene TRBV27, with D tentatively TRBD2 (6 bases). V gave up 0 bases and J gave up 2 bases, with 12 bases separating them. The length of the CDR3 is 16 residues. Germline CDR1 and CDR2: MNHEY and SMNVEV (reference sequence). CDR3 in DNA: TGTGCCAGCAGTTTATCGCTAGCGTTGAACACAGATACGCAGTATTTT. Its protein is CASSLSLALNTDTQYF.

V gene TRBV29-1 combines with J gene TRBJ2-7; possible D gene TRBD1, 5 bases. The CDR3 length is 12 residues. The V end lost 4 bases, the J end lost 0 bases, and 7 bases lay between the germline ends. The germline V gene has CDR1 SQVTM and CDR2 ANQGSEA. CDR3 sequence (DNA): TGCAGCGTTGTACAGGACTCCTACGAGCAGTACTTC. Translation: CSVVQDSYEQYF.

This chain joins TRBV7-2 and TRBJ2-5; weak D call: TRBD2 (5 bases). Germline CDR1 SGHTA, CDR2 FQGNSA. The V and J ends lost 10 bases and 2 bases respectively, with 23 bases between them. CDR3 length: 16 amino acids. CDR3 DNA: TGTGCCACCTCCCCCGGGGTGCAGGCTGGGCAAGAGACCCAGTACTTC. Its protein is CATSPGVQAGQETQYF.

The chain has TRBV12-5 and TRBJ1-3, with a tentative D call TRBD1 (6 bases). V was pared by 3 bases and J by 4 bases, with 16 bases between. The germline gives CDR1 LGHNT, CDR2 FRNRAP. The CDR3 extends over 16 amino acids. CDR3 residues: CASGFQILGQGNTIYF. Written as DNA, the CDR3 is TGTGCTAGTGGTTTCCAAATCCTAGGACAGGGAAACACCATATATTTT.

The chain links TRBV29-1 to TRBJ1-2; D not certain. This CDR3 comprises 12 residues. Germline CDR1 reads SQVTM; CDR2 reads ANQGSEA. Between the trimmed V and J ends, which lost 0 bases and 5 bases, there was a span of 7 bases. Here the CDR3 reads CSVEEGAYGYTF. The CDR3 DNA reads as TGCAGCGTTGAAGAGGGCGCGTATGGCTACACCTTC. Drawing the rest from reference TRBV29-1 and TRBJ1-2, the complete variable domain is SAVISQKPSRDICQRGTSLTIQCQVDSQVTMMFWYRQQPGQSLTLIATANQGSEATYESGFVIDKFPISRPNLTFSTLTVSNMSPEDSSIYLCSVEEGAYGYTFGSGTRLTVV.

The chain employs TRBV7-6 and TRBJ2-5, with D possibly TRBD1 on 6 matching bases. The germline V and J ends were trimmed by 5 bases and 7 bases, with 17 bases remaining between them. The CDR3 runs to 14 residues. Per the germline V gene, CDR1 is SGHVS and CDR2 is FNYEAQ. The CDR3 reads CASSPGAGLGTQYF. The CDR3 bases are TGTGCCAGCAGCCCAGGGGCCGGACTCGGGACCCAGTACTTC.

The chain carries TRBV6-1 and TRBJ1-5, with 8 positions matching TRBD1. Germline CDR1 is MNHNS and CDR2 is SASEGT. The CDR3 consists of 13 residues. Losses at the gene ends were 6 bases for V and 4 bases for J; bases not matched to a gene: 2. In nucleotides, the CDR3 is TGTGCCAGCAGGGACAGGGATAATCAGCCCCAGCATTTT. This gives the protein CASRDRDNQPQHF.

The rearrangement links TRBV10-1 to TRBJ2-1; D may be TRBD2 (5 bases). Germline CDR1 is WNHNN and CDR2 is SYGVQD (reference sequence). The CDR3 has 19 residues. V was shortened by 7 bases and J by 5 bases, with 30 bases between the two germline ends. The CDR3 sequence: CASTKTIRPTGVANNEQFF. DNA of the CDR3: TGCGCCAGCACTAAGACCATACGACCAACCGGGGTTGCGAACAATGAGCAGTTCTTC.

The chain is built from TRBV11-2 and TRBJ1-1; the D gene is possibly TRBD1 (6 bases). The V end lost 6 bases, the J end lost 4 bases, and 15 bases lay between the germline ends. The CDR3 sequence is 14 residues long. The germline V gene has CDR1 SGHAT and CDR2 FQNNGV. The CDR3 is CASRRGAGVTEAFF. CDR3 bases: TGTGCCAGCAGGCGTGGGGCAGGGGTCACTGAAGCTTTCTTT. Together with reference TRBV11-2 and TRBJ1-1, the CDR3 gives the full variable domain: EAGVAQSPRYKIIEKRQSVAFWCNPISGHATLYWYQQILGQGPKLLIQFQNNGVVDDSQLPKDRFSAERLKGVDSTLKIQPAKLEDSAVYLCASRRGAGVTEAFFGQGTRLTVV.

The chain links TRBV5-1 to TRBJ2-1; 8 bases map to TRBD1. CDR3 length equals 13 residues. The germline gives CDR1 SGHRS, CDR2 YFSETQ. J lost 6 bases, V lost 4 bases, and 3 bases had no gene match. The CDR3 protein is CASSQGAGNEQFF. As DNA, the CDR3 is TGCGCCAGCAGCCAGGGGGCCGGCAATGAGCAGTTCTTC.

This chain links TRBV10-3 with TRBJ2-4; the D gene is possibly TRBD2 (7 bases). In germline, CDR1 is ENHRY, CDR2 SYGVKD. V was cut by 10 bases and J by 8 bases, with 24 bases left in between. The length of the CDR3 is 15 residues. CDR3 sequence: CATSRTTGEGDIQYF. CDR3 coding DNA: TGTGCCACCTCACGTACTACGGGGGAGGGGGACATTCAGTACTTC.

V usage is TRBV14 and J usage is TRBJ1-2; the match to TRBD1 covers 7 bases. The CDR3 consists of 14 residues. CDR1 is SGHDN, CDR2 FVKESK, per germline. With V trimmed by 1 base and J by 4 bases, 3 bases remained unmatched. CDR3 coding DNA: TGTGCCAGCAGCCAAGGACAGGGTGCCTATGGCTACACCTTC. This gives the protein CASSQGQGAYGYTF.

V is TRBV27 and J is TRBJ2-2; 7 bases are a match to TRBD1. Germline V gene lookup returns CDR1 MNHEY and CDR2 SMNVEV (reference sequence). Trimming took 6 bases from V and 6 from J; bases not matched to a gene: 7. The CDR3 is 14 amino acids. DNA of the CDR3: TGTGCCAGCAGCGTACTACAGGGGTCCGGGGAGCTGTTTTTT. Residues: CASSVLQGSGELFF.

This clone came up once. This chain connects TRBV27 to TRBJ2-3; D unclear. Germline assignment: CDR1 MNHEY and CDR2 SMNVEV (reference sequence). The CDR3 has 13 amino acids. The V end lost 2 bases, the J end lost 5 bases, and 8 bases lay between the germline ends. The chain's CDR3 is CASSLLSQDTQYF. CDR3 in DNA: TGTGCCAGCAGTTTACTTAGCCAAGATACGCAGTATTTT.

The rearrangement joins TRBV5-1 to TRBJ2-1; 8 nucleotides line up with TRBD1. The CDR3 consists of 15 residues. Germline values: CDR1 SGHRS, CDR2 YFSETQ. The V and J ends lost 3 bases and 2 bases, in that order; junction bases with no gene match: 4. CDR3 loop: CASSSGTGAYNEQFF. The CDR3 DNA reads TGCGCCAGCAGCTCCGGGACAGGAGCCTACAATGAGCAGTTCTTC. The full variable domain, with the rest looked up from reference TRBV5-1 and TRBJ2-1, is KAGVTQTPRYLIKTRGQQVTLSCSPISGHRSVSWYQQTPGQGLQFLFEYFSETQRNKGNFPGRFSGRQFSNSRSEMNVSTLELGDSALYLCASSSGTGAYNEQFFGPGTRLTVL.

J is TRBJ2-4 and V is TRBV10-3; TRBD1 aligns across 9 bases. The CDR3 sequence is 14 residues long. With V trimmed by 5 bases and J by 9 bases, 8 bases remained unmatched. From germline, CDR1 is ENHRY and CDR2 SYGVKD. In nucleotides, the CDR3 is TGTGCCATCAGTCGGGGGGACAGGGTGGGCATTCAGTACTTC. Translation gives CAISRGDRVGIQYF.